This entry lists 29 T cell receptor beta chains sequenced from one sample in a study of T cell responses to AZD1222 COVID-19 vaccine. Clones were sequenced by immunoSEQ multiplex PCR, and TCRdb holds only the in-frame ones, with some missing. The sample contains some 80,000 clones, about 91% of which appear only once. This specimen was peripheral blood, taken 28 days after the second dose of the MenACWY control vaccine. The receptors come from an adult who received the MenACWY meningococcal vaccine as a control.

This chain links TRBV13 with TRBJ1-2; D not certain. Looked up from germline, CDR1 is PRHDT and CDR2 is FYEKMQ (reference sequence). The germline V and J ends were trimmed by 2 bases and 9 bases, with 10 bases remaining between them. The CDR3 sequence is 12 residues long. The CDR3 DNA follows: TGTGCCAGCAGCTTACGGGATAGTAGCTACACCTTC. It codes for CASSLRDSSYTF.

The rearrangement links TRBV7-3 to TRBJ1-2, with D possibly being TRBD1 (5 bases). Per the germline V gene, CDR1 is SGHTA and CDR2 is FQGTGA. This CDR3 comprises 13 residues. Between the trimmed V and J ends, which lost 2 bases and 2 bases, there was a span of 6 bases. The CDR3 reads CASSLRGNYGYTF. The DNA for the CDR3 is TGTGCCAGCAGCTTACGGGGGAACTATGGCTACACCTTC.

This chain links TRBV5-1 with TRBJ1-2; perhaps TRBD1 as D (5 bases). V was shortened by 0 bases and J by 6 bases, with 12 bases between the two germline ends. Germline lookup yields CDR1 SGHRS and CDR2 YFSETQ. CDR3 length: 14 amino acids. The CDR3: CASSLDGARDGYTF. As DNA, the CDR3 is TGCGCCAGCAGCTTGGATGGGGCTAGGGATGGCTACACCTTC.

The V and J genes are TRBV2 and TRBJ1-4, with D possibly TRBD1 on 6 matching bases. This CDR3 is built from 12 residues. Per the germline V gene, CDR1 is SNHLY and CDR2 is FYNNEI. V was clipped by 7 bases and J by 5 bases, with 8 bases between them. The chain's CDR3 is CASIGTNEKLFF. Written as DNA, the CDR3 is TGTGCCAGCATAGGGACAAATGAAAAACTGTTTTTT.

The J gene is TRBJ2-5, the V gene TRBV7-7; D gene uncertain. The CDR3 totals 15 residues. Germline CDR1 and CDR2: SSHAT and FNYEAQ (reference sequence). The V and J ends lost 0 bases and 2 bases respectively, with 10 bases between them. The CDR3 loop is CASSLARHQQETQYF. In DNA, the CDR3 is TGTGCCAGCAGCTTAGCGCGTCACCAGCAAGAGACCCAGTACTTC.

The V gene is TRBV2, the J gene TRBJ1-5; D unresolved. Germline CDR1 is SNHLY and CDR2 is FYNNEI. The CDR3 has 15 amino acids. Trimming shortened V by 3 bases and J by 1 base, and 10 bases separated the two germline ends. The CDR3 bases are TGTGCCAGCAGTGAGGCCAGCATAAGCAATCAGCCCCAGCATTTT. Protein product: CASSEASISNQPQHF.

This clone was seen only once. The chain carries TRBV5-6 and TRBJ1-2, with D perhaps matching TRBD1 (5 bases). Germline V gene sequence: CDR1 SGHDT, CDR2 YYEEEE. This CDR3 spans 17 amino acids. V was shortened by 2 bases and J by 4 bases, with 21 bases between the two germline ends. The CDR3, as DNA: TGTGCCAGCAGCTTAGTGGCAGCCCTTGGGGGTGGCTATGGCTACACCTTC. Protein: CASSLVAALGGGYGYTF.

The chain carries TRBV7-2 and TRBJ1-5; 9 positions match TRBD1. V dropped 0 bases and J dropped 4; count of bases not matched to a gene: 1. Germline V gene lookup returns CDR1 SGHTA and CDR2 FQGNSA. The CDR3 extends over 15 amino acids. Here the CDR3 reads CASSLAGTGNQPQHF. The CDR3 DNA is TGTGCCAGCAGCTTAGCAGGGACAGGGAATCAGCCCCAGCATTTT.

The rearrangement links TRBV10-3 to TRBJ1-1; D not resolved. The CDR3 consists of 14 residues. V lost 3 bases and J lost 1, with 9 bases in between. The V gene's germline CDR1 is ENHRY and CDR2 SYGVKD. The CDR3 DNA sequence: TGTGCCATCAGTGACCCGGGTAAGAACACTGAAGCTTTCTTT. Translating it yields CAISDPGKNTEAFF.

The chain uses TRBV5-4 and TRBJ2-2; 9 nucleotides match TRBD2. Germline CDR1 and CDR2: SGHNT and YYREEE (reference sequence). J lost 4 bases, V lost 4 bases, and 11 bases had no gene match. This CDR3 comprises 17 residues. The CDR3 nucleotides read TGTGCCAGCAGCACCCAGCGGGGGGCCACCCCCACCGGGGAGCTGTTTTTT. It translates to CASSTQRGATPTGELFF.

The CDR3 DNA reads as TGTGCCAGCAGCCAACATACCACTAGAGTCGAGCAGTACTTC. As protein: CASSQHTTRVEQYF. The chain links TRBV7-2 to TRBJ2-7; maybe TRBD2 (5 bases). Per the germline V gene, CDR1 is SGHTA and CDR2 is FQGNSA. V was trimmed by 5 bases and J by 6 bases, leaving 17 bases between them. The CDR3 runs to 14 residues. Full variable domain (remainder filled in from reference TRBV7-2 and TRBJ2-7): GAGVSQSPSNKVTEKGKDVELRCDPISGHTALYWYRQSLGQGLEFLIYFQGNSAPDKSGLPSDRFSAERTGGSVSTLTIQRTQQEDSAVYLCASSQHTTRVEQYFGPGTRLTVT.

The J gene is TRBJ2-7, the V gene TRBV11-1; D gene unclear. Germline V gene sequence: CDR1 SGHAT, CDR2 FQDESV (reference sequence). This CDR3 comprises 15 residues. The V end lost 5 bases, the J end lost 7 bases, and 21 bases lay between the germline ends. The CDR3 is CASSPRTKTSSEQYF. Here the CDR3 DNA reads TGTGCCAGCAGCCCGAGGACGAAAACGAGTAGTGAGCAGTACTTC.

V is TRBV5-1 and J is TRBJ1-2; TRBD1 is a possible D gene (6 bases). V was cut by 4 bases and J by 6 bases, with 16 bases left in between. CDR3 length: 14 residues. Germline values: CDR1 SGHRS, CDR2 YFSETQ. The CDR3 loop reads CASSVPQGRDGYTF. In DNA, the CDR3 is TGCGCCAGCAGCGTCCCACAGGGTCGAGATGGCTACACCTTC. Full variable domain (missing parts from reference TRBV5-1 and TRBJ1-2): KAGVTQTPRYLIKTRGQQVTLSCSPISGHRSVSWYQQTPGQGLQFLFEYFSETQRNKGNFPGRFSGRQFSNSRSEMNVSTLELGDSALYLCASSVPQGRDGYTFGSGTRLTVV.

This clone was recorded once. The chain links TRBV19 to TRBJ1-5; TRBD1 matches 8 bases. Germline lookup yields CDR1 LNHDA and CDR2 SQIVND (reference sequence). The CDR3 loop spans 15 amino acids. With 6 bases clipped from V and 5 bases from J, the junction kept 9 bases outside the gene matches. The CDR3 here is CASRNQGAKDQPQHF. CDR3 DNA: TGTGCCAGTAGGAACCAGGGGGCGAAGGATCAGCCCCAGCATTTT.

The V and J genes are TRBV19 and TRBJ1-2, with D unresolved. Trimming removed 5 bases at V and 7 bases at J, with 11 bases between. The CDR3 runs to 12 residues. Germline-derived CDR1 and CDR2 are LNHDA and SQIVND (reference sequence). The chain's CDR3 is CASSPRGAGYTF. CDR3 in DNA: TGTGCCAGTAGTCCCCGGGGTGCTGGCTACACCTTC. The entire variable domain, with the rest obtained from reference TRBV19 and TRBJ1-2, is as follows: DGGITQSPKYLFRKEGQNVTLSCEQNLNHDAMYWYRQDPGQGLRLIYYSQIVNDFQKGDIAEGYSVSREKKESFPLTVTSAQKNPTAFYLCASSPRGAGYTFGSGTRLTVV.

The chain joins TRBV11-2 to TRBJ1-1; D may be TRBD1 (5 bases). V shed 0 bases and J shed 4 bases, with 12 bases lying between them. Germline CDR1 reads SGHAT; CDR2 reads FQNNGV. The CDR3 is made up of 15 amino acids. The chain's CDR3 is CASSLDPGAGTEAFF. The CDR3 nucleotides read TGTGCCAGCAGCTTAGATCCCGGGGCGGGCACTGAAGCTTTCTTT. Full variable domain (missing parts from reference TRBV11-2 and TRBJ1-1): EAGVAQSPRYKIIEKRQSVAFWCNPISGHATLYWYQQILGQGPKLLIQFQNNGVVDDSQLPKDRFSAERLKGVDSTLKIQPAKLEDSAVYLCASSLDPGAGTEAFFGQGTRLTVV.

The table lists this clone with a few counts. The V gene is TRBV30, the J gene TRBJ2-1; 10 bases are a match to TRBD2. Germline V gives CDR1 GTSNPN, CDR2 SVGIG (reference sequence). The J segment lost 4 bases and the V segment lost 4 bases, leaving 4 bases of the junction unmatched. This CDR3 has 14 residues. CDR3 protein: CAWTGTSEYNEQFF. The CDR3 region has the DNA TGTGCCTGGACCGGGACTAGCGAGTACAATGAGCAGTTCTTC.

The chain joins TRBV3-1 (or the pseudogene TRBV3-2) to TRBJ1-2; D not certain. V lost 0 bases, J lost 5 bases, and 13 bases lay in between. Germline V gene lookup returns CDR1 LGHDT and CDR2 YNNKEL (reference sequence). CDR3 length: 15 amino acids. Here the CDR3 DNA reads TGTGCCAGCAGCCAAGACCCGGGGATGAGGTATGGCTACACCTTC. Residues: CASSQDPGMRYGYTF.

The gene calls are TRBV7-2 and TRBJ1-5; 10 nucleotides align to TRBD1. In germline, CDR1 is SGHTA, CDR2 FQGNSA. This CDR3 region has 15 residues. V dropped 5 bases and J dropped 5; count of bases not matched to a gene: 6. The CDR3, as DNA: TGTGCCAGCAGCCGGAGGACAGGGGGAGATCAGCCCCAGCATTTT. It specifies CASSRRTGGDQPQHF.

This clone was seen once. The chain recombines TRBV30 with TRBJ1-4, with TRBD1 matching over 8 bases. Germline V CDR1 and CDR2: GTSNPN, SVGIG (reference sequence). Trimming at V came to 5 bases and at J to 4 bases, leaving 3 bases not matched to a gene. This CDR3 spans 13 amino acids. Here the CDR3 DNA reads TGTGCCTGGGGGACAGGTGATAATGAAAAACTGTTTTTT. Encoded protein: CAWGTGDNEKLFF.

The rearrangement uses TRBV5-1 and TRBJ2-5; no reliable D call. This CDR3 comprises 11 residues. Trimming left V 7 bases short and J 0 bases short, with 4 bases between. Germline V gene lookup returns CDR1 SGHRS and CDR2 YFSETQ. The DNA for the CDR3 is TGCGCCAGCTCCAACCAAGAGACCCAGTACTTC. Translating gives CASSNQETQYF. The full variable domain, with the rest looked up from reference TRBV5-1 and TRBJ2-5, is KAGVTQTPRYLIKTRGQQVTLSCSPISGHRSVSWYQQTPGQGLQFLFEYFSETQRNKGNFPGRFSGRQFSNSRSEMNVSTLELGDSALYLCASSNQETQYFGPGTRLLVL.

The V gene is TRBV20-1, the J gene TRBJ2-7; perhaps TRBD1 as D (6 bases). Trimming took off 6 bases at V and 3 bases at J, with 9 bases between the two ends. The CDR3 is 11 residues long. Germline CDR1 and CDR2: DFQATT and SNEGSKA (reference sequence). CDR3: CSAGQLYEQYF. CDR3 DNA: TGCAGTGCAGGACAGCTCTACGAGCAGTACTTC.

This rearrangement joins TRBV6-5 to TRBJ1-6, with D tentatively TRBD1 (5 bases). Trimming pared 0 bases from V and 8 bases from J, leaving 14 bases between. Looked up from germline, CDR1 is MNHEY and CDR2 is SVGAGI. This CDR3 region has 16 residues. CDR3 nucleotide sequence: TGTGCCAGCAGTTACTCGAGAGGGGCCGCACATTCACCCCTCCACTTT. Amino acids: CASSYSRGAAHSPLHF.

This clone was recorded only once. The V and J genes are TRBV19 and TRBJ1-5; 7 bases map to TRBD1. With 8 bases clipped from V and 3 bases from J, the junction kept 10 bases outside the gene matches. CDR1 and CDR2 (germline): LNHDA, SQIVND (reference sequence). There are 15 residues in the CDR3. CDR3 in DNA: TGTGCCAGTGTCCGGGACAGCGGGTCCAATCAGCCCCAGCATTTT. Translated: CASVRDSGSNQPQHF.

V gene TRBV9 combines with J gene TRBJ1-2; D gene ambiguous. Germline loops: CDR1 SGDLS, CDR2 YYNGEE. V lost 5 bases and J lost 5, with 10 bases in between. The CDR3 covers 12 residues. The CDR3 DNA reads as TGTGCCAGCAGTCCGGTAGGGTATGGCTACACCTTC. Its protein is CASSPVGYGYTF.

V is TRBV2 and J is TRBJ2-3; the D is unclear. Trimming took off 0 bases at V and 9 bases at J, with 13 bases between the two ends. Germline assignment: CDR1 SNHLY and CDR2 FYNNEI. The CDR3 covers 14 residues. The CDR3 loop reads CASSEAWGGETQYF. Written as DNA, the CDR3 is TGTGCCAGCAGTGAAGCATGGGGTGGGGAAACGCAGTATTTT.

The V and J genes are TRBV7-9 and TRBJ1-2, with D possibly being TRBD1 (5 bases). Germline lookup yields CDR1 SEHNR and CDR2 FQNEAQ (reference sequence). The V end lost 5 bases, the J end lost 6 bases, and 19 bases lay between the germline ends. The CDR3 contains 15 residues. The CDR3 spells CASSPAWGFGNGYTF. CDR3 DNA sequence: TGTGCCAGCAGCCCCGCGTGGGGCTTCGGGAATGGCTACACCTTC. The whole variable domain, remainder taken from reference TRBV7-9 and TRBJ1-2, is DTGVSQNPRHKITKRGQNVTFRCDPISEHNRLYWYRQTLGQGPEFLTYFQNEAQLEKSRLLSDRFSAERPKGSFSTLEIQRTEQGDSAMYLCASSPAWGFGNGYTFGSGTRLTVV.

The CDR3 bases are TGTGCCAGCAGAGAACAGGGAGACGAGCAGTACTTC. Protein: CASREQGDEQYF. The chain uses TRBV2 and TRBJ2-7; tentatively, D is TRBD1 (6 bases). From germline, CDR1 is SNHLY and CDR2 FYNNEI. The CDR3 spans 12 residues. V was shortened by 6 bases and J by 5 bases, with 11 bases between the two germline ends. Complete variable domain (other parts from reference TRBV2 and TRBJ2-7): EPEVTQTPSHQVTQMGQEVILRCVPISNHLYFYWYRQILGQKVEFLVSFYNNEISEKSEIFDDQFSVERPDGSNFTLKIRSTKLEDSAMYFCASREQGDEQYFGPGTRLTVT.

This chain links TRBV21-1 with TRBJ1-1; no DNA check was done on the table's D call, TRBD1. TRBV21-1 is a pseudogene segment. The CDR3 runs 15 residues. The CDR3 is CASSIRTGVFTEAFF. CDR3 DNA sequence: TGTGCCAGCAGCATTAGGACAGGGGTTTTCACTGAAGCTTTCTTT.